The clone carrying this TCR beta chain was found a few times. Its antigen is not known. Clones were read by immunoSEQ multiplex PCR, and TCRdb kept only the in-frame ones, dropping some. The sample consists of about 110,000 clones, roughly 90% of them appearing once. The sample is drawn from a study of OX40 agonist ivuxolimab in advanced cancers. General observations from the study: What antigens the expanded peripheral T cells recognized was never established.

The TCR was taken from an adult with an advanced solid tumor such as melanoma, head and neck, liver or kidney cancer. The sample was CD4+ or CD8+ T cells sorted from blood, taken in a trial of the OX40 agonist ivuxolimab.

CDR3 protein: CASSPSGGGETQYF. For the CDR3, the DNA is TGCGCCAGCAGCCCCTCGGGCGGGGGCGAGACCCAGTACTTC. The genes are TRBV5-1 and TRBJ2-5, with D possibly TRBD2 on 7 matching bases. V was shortened by 4 bases and J by 5 bases, with 15 bases between the two germline ends. Germline values: CDR1 SGHRS, CDR2 YFSETQ. The CDR3 covers 14 residues.